The sequence of this T cell receptor beta chain was determined in a study of shared clonotypes between healthy human individuals. Data came from immunoSEQ multiplex PCR; TCRdb stores just in-frame clones and leaves some out. Here the sample spans 780,000 or so clones, over 60% being singletons. The receptor comes from a woman aged 30 to 39 in good health. The sequencing sample was made of memory CD4+ T cells sorted from blood. Subset: CD45RA-negative fraction.

The CDR3 DNA is TGTGCCAGTAACACACCGGGGACGAACAATGAGCAGTTCTTC. This translates into CASNTPGTNNEQFF. This sequence joins TRBV19 and TRBJ2-1; D may be TRBD1 or TRBD2 (5 bases each). The V and J ends lost 7 bases and 5 bases respectively, with 15 bases between them. CDR1 is LNHDA, CDR2 SQIVND, per germline (reference sequence). The length of the CDR3 is 14 residues.